This TCR beta chain comes out of a study of vaccination effects on CD4 cells after COVID-19. Study in general: Post-vaccine sampling occurred a median 72 days after the second dose.

Study-wide findings and caveats: Just 1 of 255 vaccine-induced clones in healthy recipients was cross-reactive. No early post-infection timepoints were available in the study, which also included few convalescent patients.

As concerns this clone: Its antigen is undetermined.

Antigen-specific CD4+ T cells were first expanded with viral peptide pools by the ViraFEST assay and only then sequenced. Having been cultured for about 10 days, the cells underwent CD4+ T cell isolation. Everyone in the study got two shots of either the BNT162b2 or mRNA-1273 vaccine. Days 3 and 7 were when half the medium was replaced with IL-2 medium. From germline, CDR1 is MGHRA and CDR2 YSYEKL. The CDR3 totals 13 residues. Trimming took 0 bases from V and 7 from J, leaving 9 bases between them. Data came from immunoSEQ multiplex PCR; TCRdb stores just in-frame clones and leaves some out. The data hold 9,500 to 15,000 clones, with over 60% observed a single time.

The sequence was obtained from a human donor who received a COVID-19 vaccine. The sequences come from CD4+ T cells from PBMCs cultured with SARS-CoV-2 spike peptides, collected after COVID-19 vaccination. The rearrangement joins TRBV4-1 to TRBJ1-2; tentative D call: TRBD1 (5 bases). CDR3 coding DNA: TGCGCCAGCAGCCAAGATTGGGGGGGTGGCTACACCTTC. Translation gives CASSQDWGGGYTF.